Below, one T cell receptor (beta chain) is given with its context. No antigen is known for it. Looked up from germline, CDR1 is SGHTS and CDR2 is YDEGEE. V shed 5 bases and J shed 0 bases, with 14 bases lying between them. The CDR3 is 15 amino acids. These data come from a study of cytomegalovirus exposure and HLA in healthy donors. Study background: As released early, the data held 75 million to 90 million unique TCRs from HLA-typed donors. Notes on the study in general: The study had only CMV serostatus as immune exposure information. Reportedly, TCR beta sequences accurately predicted HLA-A and HLA-B alleles in most subjects. The majority of CMV-associated TCR beta chains were reported as apparently HLA-restricted in a later analysis.

Primers included in the PCR were 60 Vbeta and 13 Jbeta primers. Assay used: immunoSEQ multiplex PCR; TCRdb lists only in-frame clones, some missing. The sample contains more than 200,000 clones, around 80% of which appear only once. Material: PBMCs. This clonotype originated in a man between 40 and 49 years old in good health and CMV-seropositive. The V gene is TRBV5-8, the J gene TRBJ1-1; D is perhaps TRBD1 (6 bases). The CDR3 spells CASSSWGTMNTEAFF. CDR3 nucleotide sequence: TGTGCCAGCAGTTCCTGGGGGACAATGAACACTGAAGCTTTCTTT.